These 32 T cell receptor beta chains originate from one sample sequenced in a study of glioma-infiltrating T cells after dendritic cell vaccination. As for time point: after dendritic cell vaccination, including at tumor progression/relapse. This table comes from immunoSEQ multiplex PCR, and its TCRdb copy is limited to in-frame clones, with some not included. Here the sample spans 75,000 to 85,000 clones, 80% to 90% being singletons. Source: blood, taken after dendritic cell vaccination. The receptors come from a human donor with glioblastoma.

J is TRBJ1-1 and V is TRBV30; D is unclear. Trimming stripped 0 bases from V and 7 bases from J, with 6 bases between. The CDR3 length is 11 residues. Germline loops: CDR1 GTSNPN, CDR2 SVGIG (reference sequence). CDR3 sequence: CAWSVRDEAFF. As DNA, the CDR3 is TGTGCCTGGAGTGTACGGGATGAAGCTTTCTTT.

The genes are TRBV19 and TRBJ1-4; TRBD1 might be the D (5 bases). This CDR3 comprises 16 residues. Germline CDR1 and CDR2: LNHDA and SQIVND (reference sequence). V was cut by 1 base and J by 2 bases, with 11 bases left in between. The CDR3: CASSIVARGTNEKLFF. The CDR3 nucleotides read TGTGCCAGTAGTATAGTGGCGCGGGGGACTAATGAAAAACTGTTTTTT.

This chain joins TRBV30 and TRBJ2-5; a weak D match, TRBD1 (6 bases). Germline V CDR1 and CDR2: GTSNPN, SVGIG (reference sequence). V was pared by 2 bases and J by 3 bases, with 13 bases between. This CDR3 region has 14 residues. The CDR3, as DNA: TGTGCCTGGAGTCGAACTGGGGGCAAAGAGACCCAGTACTTC. Its protein is CAWSRTGGKETQYF.

The chain recombines TRBV9 with TRBJ2-7; TRBD1 aligns across 8 bases. CDR1 and CDR2 (germline): SGDLS, YYNGEE. Unmatched junction bases numbered 5, after V lost 4 bases and J lost 2 bases. The CDR3 contains 14 residues. CDR3 DNA sequence: TGTGCCAGCAGCCTGACAGGGGAGCCCTACGAGCAGTACTTC. It is translated as CASSLTGEPYEQYF.

The chain uses TRBV15 and TRBJ2-5; TRBD1 matches 8 bases. V gave up 0 bases and J gave up 4 bases; unmatched junction bases: 10. CDR3 length equals 17 residues. From germline, CDR1 is LNHNV and CDR2 YYDKDF (reference sequence). The CDR3 sequence: CATSREGPGGRPETQYF. DNA of the CDR3: TGTGCCACCAGCAGAGAAGGTCCAGGGGGCAGGCCAGAGACCCAGTACTTC.

The chain employs TRBV2 and TRBJ2-3, with 10 bases matching TRBD1. CDR1 is SNHLY and CDR2 is FYNNEI in the germline V gene. After removal of 8 bases from V and 6 bases from J, the junction contained 11 bases not matched to a gene. This CDR3 spans 15 amino acids. CDR3 coding DNA: TGTGCCAGCCCCGGGACAGGGGTAGGCGCGGATACGCAGTATTTT. Translated: CASPGTGVGADTQYF.

V usage is TRBV19 and J usage is TRBJ2-7; D not resolved. Germline V gives CDR1 LNHDA, CDR2 SQIVND (reference sequence). V lost 3 bases and J 0 bases, leaving 6 bases between the germline ends. The CDR3 loop spans 13 amino acids. This chain's CDR3 is CASSIQYSYEQYF. The CDR3, as DNA: TGTGCCAGTAGTATCCAGTACTCCTACGAGCAGTACTTC.

CDR3 residues: CASSEGGQGNQPQHF. The CDR3 DNA is TGTGCCAGCAGTGAAGGGGGACAGGGTAATCAGCCCCAGCATTTT. The V gene is TRBV2, the J gene TRBJ1-5, with 9 bases aligning to TRBD1. V shed 1 base and J 4 bases; nucleotides not matched to a gene: 2. Germline lookup yields CDR1 SNHLY and CDR2 FYNNEI. This CDR3 is built from 15 residues.

V and J are TRBV19 and TRBJ2-7; the match to TRBD2 covers 9 bases. Germline V CDR1 and CDR2: LNHDA, SQIVND (reference sequence). V shed 3 bases, J shed 6 bases, and the junction held 12 bases outside the gene matches. The CDR3 is 16 amino acids. The CDR3 spells CASSIRLAGPGSEQYF. CDR3 nucleotides: TGTGCCAGTAGTATTAGGCTAGCGGGGCCGGGGAGCGAGCAGTACTTC. The whole variable domain, remainder taken from reference TRBV19 and TRBJ2-7, is DGGITQSPKYLFRKEGQNVTLSCEQNLNHDAMYWYRQDPGQGLRLIYYSQIVNDFQKGDIAEGYSVSREKKESFPLTVTSAQKNPTAFYLCASSIRLAGPGSEQYFGPGTRLTVT.

The chain links TRBV9 to TRBJ1-3; 7 positions agree with TRBD1. The germline CDR1 and CDR2 sequences are SGDLS and YYNGEE. CDR3 length equals 18 residues. V was pared by 3 bases and J by 1 base, with 13 bases of the junction left unmatched. CDR3 region: CASSGNRGRMVSGNTIYF. The CDR3 nucleotides are TGTGCCAGCAGCGGAAATAGGGGGCGAATGGTGTCTGGAAACACCATATATTTT.

The chain joins TRBV5-1 to TRBJ2-7, with TRBD1 matching 7 bases. The CDR3 consists of 19 residues. Per germline, CDR1 SGHRS and CDR2 YFSETQ. V lost 0 bases to trimming and J lost 0 bases; unmatched junction nucleotides: 15. CDR3 in DNA: TGCGCCAGCAGCTTGGCTACAGGGGTTTCGCCCCGCTCCTCCTACGAGCAGTACTTC. Its protein product is CASSLATGVSPRSSYEQYF.

The gene calls are TRBV5-1 and TRBJ1-1, with D possibly matching TRBD1 (5 bases). This CDR3 comprises 13 residues. Between the trimmed V and J ends, which lost 3 bases and 3 bases, there was a span of 9 bases. Germline V gene data show CDR1 as SGHRS and CDR2 as YFSETQ. The CDR3 spells CASSSDRDTEAFF. In nucleotides, the CDR3 is TGCGCCAGCAGCTCCGACAGAGACACTGAAGCTTTCTTT.

The chain employs TRBV6-1 and TRBJ1-1; 8 positions match TRBD1. After removal of 6 bases from V and 3 bases from J, the junction contained 6 bases not matched to a gene. The CDR3 spans 14 residues. Per germline, CDR1 MNHNS and CDR2 SASEGT. CDR3 amino acids: CASSPQGGHTEAFF. CDR3 nucleotides: TGTGCCAGCAGCCCACAGGGGGGCCACACTGAAGCTTTCTTT.

The chain is built from TRBV10-1 and TRBJ2-1; D perhaps matches TRBD1 (6 bases). CDR3 size: 14 residues. The germline V gene encodes CDR1 WNHNN and CDR2 SYGVQD (reference sequence). V lost 2 bases to trimming and J lost 6 bases, with 11 bases between them. As DNA, the CDR3 is TGCGCCAGCAGTGAGAGGACAGACGGCAATGAGCAGTTCTTC. This sequence encodes CASSERTDGNEQFF.

This sequence joins TRBV6-4 and TRBJ2-2; 8 positions agree with TRBD2. Germline trimming cut 0 bases from V and 6 bases from J; bases unmatched to any gene: 6. CDR1 and CDR2 (germline): MRHNA, SNTAGT. The CDR3 runs 16 residues. For the CDR3, the DNA is TGTGCCAGCAGTGACTCCGGGATCGGGGGGGCCGGGGAGCTGTTTTTT. Translating it yields CASSDSGIGGAGELFF.

The rearrangement joins TRBV5-6 to TRBJ1-2, with D tentatively TRBD1 (5 bases). The CDR3 runs to 11 residues. Trimming took off 4 bases at V and 7 bases at J, with 8 bases between the two ends. CDR1 is SGHDT and CDR2 is YYEEEE in the germline V gene. CDR3 nucleotides: TGTGCCAGCAGCCCCGGGGGTGGCTACACCTTC. It specifies CASSPGGGYTF.

The chain is built from TRBV5-6 and TRBJ2-1; D possibly corresponds to TRBD1 (5 bases). The CDR3 has 12 residues. CDR1 SGHDT and CDR2 YYEEEE come from the germline V gene. Trimming cost V 0 bases and J 14 bases, with 12 bases left between them. In nucleotides, the CDR3 is TGTGCCAGCAGCTTGGACAGGACGCTTAAGTTCTTC. This gives the protein CASSLDRTLKFF.

This clone was observed once. This sequence joins TRBV7-9 and TRBJ2-7; 9 nucleotides line up with TRBD1. The CDR3 extends over 14 amino acids. Unmatched junction bases numbered 1, after V lost 3 bases and J lost 1 base. Germline V gene sequence: CDR1 SEHNR, CDR2 FQNEAQ (reference sequence). CDR3 bases: TGTGCCAGCAGCTTTGGACAGGGGTCCTACGAGCAGTACTTC. This translates into CASSFGQGSYEQYF.

The V call is TRBV7-2, the J call TRBJ2-1; 9 nucleotides line up with TRBD2. CDR1 SGHTA and CDR2 FQGNSA come from the germline V gene. The CDR3 totals 15 residues. The J segment lost 9 bases and the V segment lost 2 bases, leaving 8 bases of the junction unmatched. The CDR3 here is CASSLMASGNGEQFF. The CDR3 DNA sequence: TGTGCCAGCAGCTTAATGGCTAGCGGGAATGGTGAGCAGTTCTTC.

Details on this clone: This sample also contains other DNA sequences that code for the same CDR3. The genes are TRBV6-1 and TRBJ2-3; 12 nucleotides line up with TRBD2. Germline lookup yields CDR1 MNHNS and CDR2 SASEGT. Trimming at V came to 3 bases and at J to 5 bases, leaving 3 bases not matched to a gene. CDR3 length: 15 amino acids. CDR3 residues: CASSEGLAGGDTQYF. CDR3 coding DNA: TGTGCCAGCAGTGAGGGACTAGCGGGCGGAGATACGCAGTATTTT.

The rearrangement links TRBV19 to TRBJ1-5; no definite D call. CDR3 length equals 17 residues. Trimming took off 5 bases at V and 4 bases at J, with 21 bases between the two ends. Looked up from germline, CDR1 is LNHDA and CDR2 is SQIVND (reference sequence). CDR3 DNA sequence: TGTGCCAGTAGTCCTTTTCCCGGGTCAGTTGATAATCAGCCCCAGCATTTT. It encodes CASSPFPGSVDNQPQHF.

V gene TRBV18 combines with J gene TRBJ1-1; weak D call: TRBD1 (5 bases). This CDR3 has 12 amino acids. With 6 bases removed from V and 5 bases from J, the gap between germline ends came to 10 bases. Germline values: CDR1 KGHSH, CDR2 LQKENI. The CDR3 spells CASSNQGTEAFF. In DNA form, the CDR3 reads TGTGCCAGCTCGAACCAGGGTACTGAAGCTTTCTTT.

The chain carries TRBV5-4 and TRBJ1-1, with D maybe TRBD1 (5 bases). CDR1 is SGHNT and CDR2 is YYREEE in the germline V gene (reference sequence). V gave up 3 bases and J gave up 5 bases, with 23 bases separating them. This CDR3 spans 17 amino acids. The CDR3 loop reads CASSSPWVGGGRTEAFF. CDR3 bases: TGTGCCAGCAGCTCCCCATGGGTCGGGGGGGGTCGGACTGAAGCTTTCTTT. The whole variable domain, filled in from reference TRBV5-4 and TRBJ1-1, reads ETGVTQSPTHLIKTRGQQVTLRCSSQSGHNTVSWYQQALGQGPQFIFQYYREEENGRGNFPPRFSGLQFPNYSSELNVNALELDDSALYLCASSSPWVGGGRTEAFFGQGTRLTVV.

The V and J genes are TRBV9 and TRBJ2-1; the match to TRBD2 covers 10 bases. CDR1 is SGDLS, CDR2 YYNGEE, per germline. The V segment lost 2 bases and the J segment 4 bases; nucleotides outside the gene matches: 3. The CDR3 is 15 residues long. This chain's CDR3 is CASSVQAGGYNEQFF. CDR3 sequence (DNA): TGTGCCAGCAGCGTGCAAGCGGGGGGGTACAATGAGCAGTTCTTC.

The rearrangement links TRBV19 to TRBJ1-1, with a tentative D call TRBD1 (6 bases). Trimming left V 1 base short and J 5 bases short, with 14 bases between. The CDR3 sequence is 15 residues long. Germline-derived CDR1 and CDR2 are LNHDA and SQIVND (reference sequence). CDR3 bases: TGTGCCAGTAGTATAGTCCCAGGGGCGTCTACTGAAGCTTTCTTT. Translation gives CASSIVPGASTEAFF.

The V call is TRBV29-1, the J call TRBJ1-2; possible D gene TRBD1, 6 bases. This CDR3 contains 12 residues. CDR1 SQVTM and CDR2 ANQGSEA come from the germline V gene. V was cut by 5 bases and J by 8 bases, with 15 bases left in between. The CDR3 DNA follows: TGCAGCGTTCTAATCAGGGGATTGGGCTACACCTTC. This codes for CSVLIRGLGYTF.

This clone was seen a few times. This chain uses TRBV4-1 with TRBJ2-5; 10 bases align to TRBD2. Germline trimming cut 3 bases from V and 3 bases from J; bases unmatched to any gene: 7. This CDR3 contains 16 residues. Germline lookup yields CDR1 MGHRA and CDR2 YSYEKL. The CDR3 is CASSHQGLAAEETQYF. CDR3 coding DNA: TGCGCCAGCAGCCACCAAGGACTAGCGGCTGAAGAGACCCAGTACTTC.

The chain is built from TRBV7-9 and TRBJ2-7, with D possibly TRBD1 on 5 matching bases. V lost 5 bases and J 3 bases, leaving 17 bases between the germline ends. The V gene's germline CDR1 is SEHNR and CDR2 FQNEAQ (reference sequence). CDR3 length equals 15 residues. The CDR3, as DNA: TGTGCCAGCAGCCTAGGACACAACGTTCTCTACGAGCAGTACTTC. It yields the protein CASSLGHNVLYEQYF.

This clone has just one count. The chain couples TRBV15 to TRBJ2-7; D is undetermined. Germline CDR1 LNHNV, CDR2 YYDKDF (reference sequence). Trimming stripped 4 bases from V and 0 bases from J, with 7 bases between. CDR3 length: 13 residues. CDR3 region: CATSTTPSYEQYF. The CDR3 coding sequence is TGTGCCACCAGCACGACACCCTCCTACGAGCAGTACTTC.

The chain carries TRBV7-2 and TRBJ1-1, with TRBD1 matching over 8 bases. The CDR3 extends over 14 amino acids. J lost 5 bases, V lost 4 bases, and 6 bases had no gene match. Germline CDR1 SGHTA, CDR2 FQGNSA. CDR3: CASSSPGGRTEAFF. The CDR3 bases are TGTGCCAGCAGCTCTCCAGGGGGCAGGACTGAAGCTTTCTTT.

The genes are TRBV2 and TRBJ2-4, with TRBD2 as a possible D gene (5 bases). Trimming took 1 base from V and 9 from J, leaving 13 bases between them. The CDR3 is 14 residues long. Looked up from germline, CDR1 is SNHLY and CDR2 is FYNNEI. The DNA for the CDR3 is TGTGCCAGCAGTGAAGGCGCTAGCTCTGGCATTCAGTACTTC. Translating gives CASSEGASSGIQYF.

V is TRBV7-7 and J is TRBJ2-3; tentatively, D is TRBD2 (5 bases). V was trimmed by 3 bases and J by 4 bases, leaving 8 bases between them. CDR3 size: 13 residues. Germline loops: CDR1 SSHAT, CDR2 FNYEAQ (reference sequence). In DNA, the CDR3 is TGTGCCAGCAGCTTTAGGGAGCCAGATACGCAGTATTTT. Its protein is CASSFREPDTQYF. Together with reference TRBV7-7 and TRBJ2-3, the CDR3 gives the full variable domain: GAGVSQSPRYKVTKRGQDVTLRCDPISSHATLYWYQQALGQGPEFLTYFNYEAQPDKSGLPSDRFSAERPEGSISTLTIQRTEQRDSAMYRCASSFREPDTQYFGPGTRLTVL.